This is a list of T cell receptor beta chains from one sample in a study of technical replicates of blood from several donors. Clones were read by immunoSEQ multiplex PCR, and TCRdb kept only the in-frame ones, dropping some. The table records about 44,000 clones, 90% to 97% of them present only once. Sequenced: T cells isolated from PBMCs. The origin of the receptors is a human donor in good health. The CDR3 runs from the conserved cysteine through the conserved F or W. Each record gives: J gene, D gene, V gene, clone size, CDR3 DNA, CDR3 protein. A D gene is named only where the DNA matches it firmly. The size of a clone is reported for some rows only, either as once, few or many, or as a class for expanded clones.

j_call: TRBJ2-7
d_call: TRBD2
v_call: TRBV19
clone_size: NA
cdr3_nt: TGTGCCAGTAGTATGTTTAGAACTAGCGGAAGTAACGAGCAGTACTTC
cdr3_aa: CASSMFRTSGSNEQYF

j_call: TRBJ2-3
d_call: TRBD2
v_call: TRBV6-5
clone_size: NA
cdr3_nt: TGTGCCAGCAGAGGACTAGCGGACACAGATACGCAGTATTTT
cdr3_aa: CASRGLADTDTQYF

j_call: TRBJ2-7
d_call: TRBD2
v_call: TRBV10-1
clone_size: NA
cdr3_nt: TGCGCCAGCAGTCCCCCGGGACTAGCGGGAAACCCAAGCGAGCAGTACTTC
cdr3_aa: CASSPPGLAGNPSEQYF

j_call: TRBJ2-7
d_call: TRBD1
v_call: TRBV18
clone_size: NA
cdr3_nt: TGTGCCAGCTCAGCCGGGACAGTACTCTACGAGCAGTACTTC
cdr3_aa: CASSAGTVLYEQYF

j_call: TRBJ2-1
d_call: NA
v_call: TRBV27
clone_size: once
cdr3_nt: TGTGCCAGCAGTTTGTATTGGGAGGTCTACAATGAGCAGTTCTTC
cdr3_aa: CASSLYWEVYNEQFF

j_call: TRBJ2-5
d_call: TRBD2
v_call: TRBV5-1
clone_size: NA
cdr3_nt: TGCGCCAGCAGCTTGGGTGAGGATAGCGGGAGTATATGGGAGACCCAGTACTTC
cdr3_aa: CASSLGEDSGSIWETQYF

j_call: TRBJ2-7
d_call: NA
v_call: TRBV7-2
clone_size: NA
cdr3_nt: TGTGCCAGCAGCCCTCCGGGTAGCTACGAGCAGTACTTC
cdr3_aa: CASSPPGSYEQYF

j_call: TRBJ2-5
d_call: NA
v_call: TRBV2
clone_size: once
cdr3_nt: TGTGCCAGCAGCTTCCAAGAGACCCAGTACTTC
cdr3_aa: CASSFQETQYF

j_call: TRBJ2-5
d_call: NA
v_call: TRBV13
clone_size: NA
cdr3_nt: TGTGCCAGCAGCCAAAGGACAGCCCAAGAGACCCAGTACTTC
cdr3_aa: CASSQRTAQETQYF

j_call: TRBJ2-7
d_call: NA
v_call: TRBV6-1
clone_size: NA
cdr3_nt: TGTGCCAGCAGTGAAGCGGTGGGGGCGTCCTACGAGCAGTACTTC
cdr3_aa: CASSEAVGASYEQYF

j_call: TRBJ1-1
d_call: NA
v_call: TRBV6-5
clone_size: NA
cdr3_nt: TGTGCCAGCAGTTACTCGGAAGGGAGGGCTGAAGCTTTCTTT
cdr3_aa: CASSYSEGRAEAFF

j_call: TRBJ2-6
d_call: NA
v_call: TRBV30
clone_size: NA
cdr3_nt: TGTGCCTGGAGCTACTCTGGGGCCAACGTCCTGACTTTC
cdr3_aa: CAWSYSGANVLTF

j_call: TRBJ2-7
d_call: TRBD2
v_call: TRBV28
clone_size: NA
cdr3_nt: TGTGCCAGCAGAACTAGCGGGAGGGCCTACGAGCAGTACTTC
cdr3_aa: CASRTSGRAYEQYF

j_call: TRBJ2-7
d_call: TRBD2
v_call: TRBV6-1
clone_size: NA
cdr3_nt: TGTGCCAGCAGGAGCGGGAGGGGGGAGCAGTACTTC
cdr3_aa: CASRSGRGEQYF

j_call: TRBJ2-5
d_call: TRBD2
v_call: TRBV4-2
clone_size: NA
cdr3_nt: TGTGCCAGCAGCCAAGATAGCGGGAGGCCGGAGACCCAGTACTTC
cdr3_aa: CASSQDSGRPETQYF

j_call: TRBJ2-7
d_call: NA
v_call: TRBV6-1
clone_size: NA
cdr3_nt: TGTGCCAGCCGGGACACCTACTACGAGCAGTACTTC
cdr3_aa: CASRDTYYEQYF

j_call: TRBJ2-5
d_call: NA
v_call: TRBV7-2
clone_size: NA
cdr3_nt: TGTGCCAGCAGCTGGGACATGGGCGACGAGACCCAGTACTTC
cdr3_aa: CASSWDMGDETQYF

j_call: TRBJ2-7
d_call: TRBD2
v_call: TRBV27
clone_size: once
cdr3_nt: TGTGCCAGCAGTCCGGCGGAGCGGGAGGTTTACGAGCAGTACTTC
cdr3_aa: CASSPAEREVYEQYF

j_call: TRBJ2-1
d_call: TRBD2
v_call: TRBV29-1
clone_size: once
cdr3_nt: TGCAGCGCTAGCGGGATCCCCGACCGAAGCTCCTACAATGAGCAGTTCTTC
cdr3_aa: CSASGIPDRSSYNEQFF

j_call: TRBJ1-1
d_call: NA
v_call: TRBV30
clone_size: NA
cdr3_nt: TGTGCCTGGAGCTGGGGGCTAAACACTGAAGCTTTCTTT
cdr3_aa: CAWSWGLNTEAFF

j_call: TRBJ2-3
d_call: NA
v_call: TRBV27
clone_size: once
cdr3_nt: TGTGCCAGCAGTTTAGACCCAGGGGCGATGGGCACAGATACGCAGTATTTT
cdr3_aa: CASSLDPGAMGTDTQYF

j_call: TRBJ2-1
d_call: NA
v_call: TRBV19
clone_size: NA
cdr3_nt: TGTGCCAGTAGTATCATAGGGGGTCGTGAGCAGTTCTTC
cdr3_aa: CASSIIGGREQFF

j_call: TRBJ2-7
d_call: TRBD1
v_call: TRBV6-6
clone_size: NA
cdr3_nt: TGTGCCAGCAGTTTGGGACAGATCTACGAGCAGTACTTC
cdr3_aa: CASSLGQIYEQYF

j_call: TRBJ1-5
d_call: TRBD1
v_call: TRBV27
clone_size: NA
cdr3_nt: TGTGCCAGCAGTCCGGGGACAGGGGCCCAGCCCCAGCATTTT
cdr3_aa: CASSPGTGAQPQHF

j_call: TRBJ2-1
d_call: TRBD1
v_call: TRBV6-1
clone_size: NA
cdr3_nt: TGTGCCAGCAGTGAAGCCCTTAGACAGGGAACCTACAATGAGCAGTTCTTC
cdr3_aa: CASSEALRQGTYNEQFF

j_call: TRBJ1-1
d_call: NA
v_call: TRBV6-5
clone_size: NA
cdr3_nt: TGTGCCAGCAGTTCCCCGGGGGTAAACACTGAAGCTTTCTTT
cdr3_aa: CASSSPGVNTEAFF

j_call: TRBJ1-1
d_call: NA
v_call: TRBV27
clone_size: NA
cdr3_nt: TGTGCCAGCAGTTTATTACGGGAGATGAACACTGAAGCTTTCTTT
cdr3_aa: CASSLLREMNTEAFF

j_call: TRBJ2-7
d_call: NA
v_call: TRBV5-1
clone_size: NA
cdr3_nt: TGCGCCAGCAGCTCTCAGGGGACCCCCTACGAGCAGTACTTC
cdr3_aa: CASSSQGTPYEQYF

j_call: TRBJ2-1
d_call: TRBD2
v_call: TRBV10-1
clone_size: NA
cdr3_nt: TGCGCCAGCAGTCCGGGACTAGCGGGAGGTAAAAGGTACAATGAGCAGTTCTTC
cdr3_aa: CASSPGLAGGKRYNEQFF

j_call: TRBJ2-3
d_call: TRBD2
v_call: TRBV9
clone_size: NA
cdr3_nt: TGTGCCAGCAGCGTAATAGACGGTCTAGCGGGGTTGACAGATACGCAGTATTTT
cdr3_aa: CASSVIDGLAGLTDTQYF

j_call: TRBJ2-7
d_call: TRBD1
v_call: TRBV6-5
clone_size: NA
cdr3_nt: TGTGCCAGCAGTTCGACAGGGGAGTCCTACGAGCAGTACTTC
cdr3_aa: CASSSTGESYEQYF

j_call: TRBJ2-2
d_call: TRBD1
v_call: TRBV6-5
clone_size: NA
cdr3_nt: TGTGCCAGCAGTGTCGACAGGGATGGCGGGGAGCTGTTTTTT
cdr3_aa: CASSVDRDGGELFF

j_call: TRBJ2-7
d_call: NA
v_call: TRBV27
clone_size: NA
cdr3_nt: TGTGCCAGCAGTTTATTCCCGGGACTGTCCTACGAGCAGTACTTC
cdr3_aa: CASSLFPGLSYEQYF

j_call: TRBJ1-5
d_call: NA
v_call: TRBV28
clone_size: NA
cdr3_nt: TGTGCCAGCAGTTTCGCGGCAGGGTATGATCAGCCCCAGCATTTT
cdr3_aa: CASSFAAGYDQPQHF

j_call: TRBJ2-7
d_call: NA
v_call: TRBV28
clone_size: NA
cdr3_nt: TGTGCCAGCAGTATCCAGGGGCCTACCTACGAGCAGTACTTC
cdr3_aa: CASSIQGPTYEQYF

j_call: TRBJ2-1
d_call: TRBD2
v_call: TRBV27
clone_size: NA
cdr3_nt: TGTGCCAGCAACGGGAGGGACAATGAGCAGTTCTTC
cdr3_aa: CASNGRDNEQFF

j_call: TRBJ2-1
d_call: TRBD1
v_call: TRBV6-1
clone_size: NA
cdr3_nt: TGTGCCAGCAGGCGGACAGGGTCCCACAATGAGCAGTTCTTC
cdr3_aa: CASRRTGSHNEQFF

j_call: TRBJ2-1
d_call: NA
v_call: TRBV9
clone_size: NA
cdr3_nt: TGTGCCAGCGCCCGGGACATCTACAATGAGCAGTTCTTC
cdr3_aa: CASARDIYNEQFF

j_call: TRBJ2-5
d_call: TRBD2
v_call: TRBV28
clone_size: NA
cdr3_nt: TGTGCCAGCAAGGGGAGCGGGAGGGCCGTTGAGACCCAGTACTTC
cdr3_aa: CASKGSGRAVETQYF

j_call: TRBJ2-1
d_call: TRBD2
v_call: TRBV27
clone_size: NA
cdr3_nt: TGTGCCAGCGGACTAGCGGGAAACAATGAGCAGTTCTTC
cdr3_aa: CASGLAGNNEQFF

j_call: TRBJ1-2
d_call: NA
v_call: TRBV7-8
clone_size: once
cdr3_nt: TGTGCCAGCACCTACCTTGATGGCTACACCTTC
cdr3_aa: CASTYLDGYTF

j_call: TRBJ1-1
d_call: TRBD1
v_call: TRBV10-2
clone_size: once
cdr3_nt: TGCGCCAGCACCCGCACAGGGGACACTGAAGCTTTCTTT
cdr3_aa: CASTRTGDTEAFF

j_call: TRBJ2-3
d_call: TRBD2
v_call: TRBV19
clone_size: NA
cdr3_nt: TGTGCCAGTAGTAGAGTCGGGAGGGAGGGAACGCAGTATTTT
cdr3_aa: CASSRVGREGTQYF

j_call: TRBJ2-7
d_call: TRBD1
v_call: TRBV19
clone_size: NA
cdr3_nt: TGTGCCAGTAGTATAGGGACAGGGGTCCCCTACGAGCAGTACTTC
cdr3_aa: CASSIGTGVPYEQYF

j_call: TRBJ2-1
d_call: TRBD2
v_call: TRBV6-5
clone_size: NA
cdr3_nt: TGTGCCAGCCTAGCGGGAGTAGGGTCCTACAATGAGCAGTTCTTC
cdr3_aa: CASLAGVGSYNEQFF

j_call: TRBJ2-7
d_call: TRBD1
v_call: TRBV27
clone_size: NA
cdr3_nt: TGTGCCAGCAGTTGGACAGGGAAATTTAACGAGCAGTACTTC
cdr3_aa: CASSWTGKFNEQYF

j_call: TRBJ2-1
d_call: NA
v_call: TRBV9
clone_size: NA
cdr3_nt: TGTGCCAGCAGCGTTGATAGCGACTACAATGAGCAGTTCTTC
cdr3_aa: CASSVDSDYNEQFF

j_call: TRBJ2-1
d_call: NA
v_call: TRBV5-1
clone_size: NA
cdr3_nt: TGCGCCAGCAGCGCGGAAGGGGTGTTCTCCTACAATGAGCAGTTCTTC
cdr3_aa: CASSAEGVFSYNEQFF

j_call: TRBJ1-2
d_call: NA
v_call: TRBV7-6
clone_size: NA
cdr3_nt: TGTGCCAGCAGCCCGCGGGCGGGAGGCTACACCTTC
cdr3_aa: CASSPRAGGYTF

j_call: TRBJ2-5
d_call: NA
v_call: TRBV4-3
clone_size: NA
cdr3_nt: TGCGCCAGCAGCAGATACATAGGGAGGGAGACCCAGTACTTC
cdr3_aa: CASSRYIGRETQYF

j_call: TRBJ1-2
d_call: TRBD1
v_call: TRBV6-5
clone_size: NA
cdr3_nt: TGTGCCAGCAGCCCCCGGACAGGGTATAGCTACACCTTC
cdr3_aa: CASSPRTGYSYTF

j_call: TRBJ1-2
d_call: TRBD1
v_call: TRBV6-1
clone_size: once
cdr3_nt: TGTGCCAGCAGCGAATATGACAGGGGGAATGGCTACACCTTC
cdr3_aa: CASSEYDRGNGYTF

j_call: TRBJ2-7
d_call: NA
v_call: TRBV7-8
clone_size: once
cdr3_nt: TGTGCCAGCAGCCTCTCAGGGGCCTACGAGCAGTACTTC
cdr3_aa: CASSLSGAYEQYF

j_call: TRBJ1-5
d_call: NA
v_call: TRBV5-4
clone_size: NA
cdr3_nt: TGTGCCAGCAGCTTGGACGGTCAGCCCCAGCATTTT
cdr3_aa: CASSLDGQPQHF

j_call: TRBJ1-1
d_call: TRBD1
v_call: TRBV6-5
clone_size: NA
cdr3_nt: TGTGCCAGCAGTTGGGGGACAGGCACTGAAGCTTTCTTT
cdr3_aa: CASSWGTGTEAFF

j_call: TRBJ1-2
d_call: TRBD1
v_call: TRBV2
clone_size: NA
cdr3_nt: TGTGCCAGCAGTGATACAGGGGGCAGGGGGGGCTACACCTTC
cdr3_aa: CASSDTGGRGGYTF

j_call: TRBJ2-2
d_call: TRBD2
v_call: TRBV7-3
clone_size: NA
cdr3_nt: TGTGCCAGCAGCTCGGGACTAGCGGGAGGCCACACCGGGGAGCTGTTTTTT
cdr3_aa: CASSSGLAGGHTGELFF

j_call: TRBJ2-7
d_call: TRBD1
v_call: TRBV5-6
clone_size: NA
cdr3_nt: TGTGCCAGCAGCGCACTTGGACAGGGTCGGTACGAGCAGTACTTC
cdr3_aa: CASSALGQGRYEQYF